This TCR beta chain was identified in a study of monozygotic twins with inflammatory bowel disease. The CDR3 covers 17 residues. The germline V gene has CDR1 LGHDT and CDR2 YNNKEL (reference sequence). One entry per CDR3 protein, without DNA, is what TCRdb gives after re-calling the 5' RACE reads. This listing includes about 330,000 distinct CDR3 sequences. Material: blood. This sequence joins TRBV3-1 and TRBJ2-4; with no DNA, the TCRdb D assignment of TRBD2 cannot be verified. The sequence was obtained from a human donor with ulcerative colitis or Crohn's disease, or a healthy co-twin of an affected twin (not recorded which). The CDR3 sequence: CASSPTLSGGAKNIQYF.